Below, one TCR beta chain is given with its context. Its antigen is still unknown. This record belongs to a study of shared clonotypes between healthy human individuals. Whole-study context: There were three CD4 naive, three CD4 memory, two CD8 naive and one CD8 memory plates per donor. Study outcomes and limitations: Non-shared clonotypes showed lower generation probabilities than clonotypes common to all four donors. The researchers took only blood, and tissue repertoires probably look different.

Profiled with immunoSEQ multiplex PCR; TCRdb holds only in-frame clones, not every one. The table lists 180,000 or so clones, approximately 92% of them singletons. Memory CD4+ cells were the fraction left after CD45RA+ naive selection. Source material: naive CD4+ T cells sorted from blood. The sample's subset: CD45RA+ positively selected. The receptor comes from a woman aged 30 to 39 in good health.

The CDR3 protein is CASSQSGWTDRGNTEAFF. DNA of the CDR3: TGCGCCAGCAGCCAAAGTGGGTGGACGGACAGGGGGAACACTGAAGCTTTCTTT. This chain uses TRBV4-1 with TRBJ1-1; 9 nucleotides line up with TRBD1. In germline, CDR1 is MGHRA, CDR2 YSYEKL. This CDR3 has 18 residues. V trimming: 2 bases; J trimming: 1 base; junction bases outside the gene matches: 11.